This T cell receptor (beta chain) was sequenced in a study of T cells after yellow fever vaccination. Study-wide findings and caveats: One caveat is that FACS-sorted repertoires could contain abundant clonotypes contaminating from the bulk population.

CDR3 length: 16 amino acids. CDR1 and CDR2 (germline): SGHRS, YFSETQ. Trimming cost V 4 bases and J 1 base, with 15 bases left between them. MiXCR, run by TCRdb on the 5' RACE reads, gives a single entry per CDR3 protein. Of hundreds of thousands of distinct CDR3 sequences listed, roughly 6.1% are singletons. This clonotype was observed a handful of times. Antigen unknown. Here the sequenced sample was PBMCs, taken 5 days after the yellow fever booster vaccination. This chain links TRBV5-1 with TRBJ2-1; maybe TRBD2 (6 bases). The clonotype comes from a man aged 25 to 40 who received the YFV17D yellow fever vaccine. In DNA form, the CDR3 reads TGCGCCAGCAGCCCGAACCTCGCGGGGTCCTACAATGAGCAGTTCTTC. Its translation is CASSPNLAGSYNEQFF.